Below are 28 T cell receptor beta chains sequenced from a single sample in a study of control samples from healthy donors and cancer patients. Some clones are missing from TCRdb's copy, which holds only in-frame ones; the method was immunoSEQ multiplex PCR. The sample has 150,000 to 200,000 clones, and its top ten clones hold roughly 2%. The sample taken for sequencing was blood. All receptors derive from a woman aged 25-40 years in good health.

The J gene is TRBJ1-3, the V gene TRBV28, with a weak D call TRBD1 (6 bases). V gave up 2 bases and J gave up 0 bases, with 11 bases separating them. The CDR3 covers 16 residues. Germline V lookup: CDR1 MDHEN, CDR2 SYDVKM. The chain's CDR3 is CASSLGTPGSGNTIYF. CDR3 DNA: TGTGCCAGCAGTTTAGGGACACCGGGCTCTGGAAACACCATATATTTT.

The CDR3 nucleotides are TGTGCCAGCAGTTACAAGACTGAAGCTTTCTTT. Translated: CASSYKTEAFF. This sequence joins TRBV6-6 and TRBJ1-1, with D uncertain. Germline CDR1 is MNHNY and CDR2 is SVGAGI (reference sequence). The V end was cut by 2 bases, the J end by 5 bases, with 3 bases between. The CDR3 consists of 11 residues.

V usage is TRBV10-3 and J usage is TRBJ2-5, with 9 bases identical to TRBD2. V lost 4 bases, J lost 5 bases, and 11 bases stayed unmatched. CDR1 ENHRY and CDR2 SYGVKD come from the germline V gene. This CDR3 contains 16 residues. CDR3 nucleotides: TGTGCCATCAGTGGCCAAAGGTCTAGCGGGGTCGAGACCCAGTACTTC. Translating it yields CAISGQRSSGVETQYF.

This chain connects TRBV6-5 to TRBJ2-1; weak D call: TRBD1 (5 bases). Trimming removed 2 bases from V and 2 bases from J, with 10 bases in between. The CDR3 contains 15 residues. Germline V gives CDR1 MNHEY, CDR2 SVGAGI. CDR3 region: CASSYRGLTYNEQFF. Here the CDR3 DNA reads TGTGCCAGCAGTTACAGGGGCCTGACCTACAATGAGCAGTTCTTC.

The chain employs TRBV30 and TRBJ2-2, with TRBD1 identical over 7 bases. This CDR3 has 15 amino acids. The V gene's germline CDR1 is GTSNPN and CDR2 SVGIG (reference sequence). The ends lost 1 base at V and 6 bases at J; junction bases unmatched: 8. DNA of the CDR3: TGTGCCTGGAGTGGGGCAGGGGGTTTCGCCGGGGAGCTGTTTTTT. The encoded protein is CAWSGAGGFAGELFF. The full variable domain, rest sourced from reference TRBV30 and TRBJ2-2, is SQTIHQWPATLVQPVGSPLSLECTVEGTSNPNLYWYRQAAGRGLQLLFYSVGIGQISSEVPQNLSASRPQDRQFILSSKKLLLSDSGFYLCAWSGAGGFAGELFFGEGSRLTVL.

V and J are TRBV19 and TRBJ2-1; a weak D match, TRBD2 (6 bases). V shed 4 bases and J shed 13 bases, with 11 bases lying between them. The germline V gene has CDR1 LNHDA and CDR2 SQIVND (reference sequence). CDR3 length: 11 amino acids. The CDR3 DNA sequence: TGTGCCAGTAGTACGACAGCGGGTCAGTTCTTC. Its protein product is CASSTTAGQFF.

The V and J genes are TRBV5-4 and TRBJ2-7; 10 bases match TRBD2. CDR1 is SGHNT and CDR2 is YYREEE in the germline V gene (reference sequence). The CDR3 consists of 16 residues. J lost 4 bases, V lost 0 bases, and 7 bases had no gene match. The CDR3 here is CASSLAGSGGLYEQYF. CDR3 sequence (DNA): TGTGCCAGCAGCTTGGCGGGTAGCGGGGGGCTGTACGAGCAGTACTTC.

The V gene is TRBV3-1 (or the pseudogene TRBV3-2), the J gene TRBJ1-1; D unclear. The CDR3 is 13 amino acids. Germline assignment: CDR1 LGHDT and CDR2 YNNKEL (reference sequence). V was shortened by 0 bases and J by 3 bases, with 5 bases between the two germline ends. The CDR3 spells CASSQDLYTEAFF. The CDR3 DNA reads as TGTGCCAGCAGCCAAGACCTCTACACTGAAGCTTTCTTT.

The chain uses TRBV3-1 (or the pseudogene TRBV3-2) and TRBJ2-6; perhaps TRBD1 as D (5 bases). The CDR3 length is 16 residues. The V end was cut by 0 bases, the J end by 0 bases, with 6 bases between. CDR1 and CDR2 from the germline V gene are LGHDT and YNNKEL (reference sequence). The CDR3 DNA reads TGTGCCAGCAGCCAAGACAGGGTCTCTGGGGCCAACGTCCTGACTTTC. It yields the protein CASSQDRVSGANVLTF.

The rearrangement joins TRBV19 to TRBJ1-1, with a tentative D call TRBD1 (6 bases). The V and J ends lost 5 bases and 6 bases respectively, with 19 bases between them. The germline CDR1 and CDR2 sequences are LNHDA and SQIVND (reference sequence). The CDR3 has 15 amino acids. The CDR3 bases are TGTGCCAGTAGTCTATCCGGACAGAACCACGCTGAAGCTTTCTTT. Its translation: CASSLSGQNHAEAFF.

This rearrangement joins TRBV7-2 to TRBJ2-7; D might be TRBD2 (5 bases). Germline V gene lookup returns CDR1 SGHTA and CDR2 FQGNSA. Between the trimmed V and J ends, which lost 2 bases and 0 bases, there was a span of 8 bases. The CDR3 has 14 residues. CDR3 loop: CASSLSGYSYEQYF. CDR3 coding DNA: TGTGCCAGCAGCTTAAGCGGTTACTCCTACGAGCAGTACTTC.

V and J are TRBV6-6 and TRBJ1-6; TRBD1 matches 10 bases. This CDR3 is 20 amino acids long. V shed 5 bases, J shed 1 base, and the junction held 14 bases outside the gene matches. CDR1 is MNHNY and CDR2 is SVGAGI in the germline V gene (reference sequence). The CDR3, as DNA: TGTGCCAGCAGTCCCGACAGGGGGCGCGGGGTTTTGTCCTATAATTCACCCCTCCACTTT. Its translation is CASSPDRGRGVLSYNSPLHF.

The rearrangement joins TRBV5-1 to TRBJ2-5, with D possibly being TRBD1 (6 bases). This CDR3 is built from 16 residues. Trimming took off 2 bases at V and 5 bases at J, with 19 bases between the two ends. CDR1 is SGHRS and CDR2 is YFSETQ in the germline V gene. Here the CDR3 DNA reads TGCGCCAGCAGCTTAGCAGCAGGGGAAGGAGAGGAGACCCAGTACTTC. Amino acids: CASSLAAGEGEETQYF.

V gene TRBV27 combines with J gene TRBJ1-1; D is undetermined. CDR3 size: 13 residues. V was clipped by 5 bases and J by 3 bases, with 10 bases between them. CDR1 and CDR2 from the germline V gene are MNHEY and SMNVEV (reference sequence). CDR3 in DNA: TGTGCCAGCAGTCAGGAAGTTTACACTGAAGCTTTCTTT. This codes for CASSQEVYTEAFF.

As to this clone: Within the sample, other DNA sequences also encode this same CDR3. The chain employs TRBV12-3 or TRBV12-4 and TRBJ1-1; TRBD1 is a possible D gene (5 bases). This CDR3 has 13 amino acids. Trimming shortened V by 6 bases and J by 1 base, and 9 bases separated the two germline ends. CDR3 protein: CASRQQENTEAFF. DNA of the CDR3: TGTGCCAGCAGACAACAGGAGAACACTGAAGCTTTCTTT.

J is TRBJ2-3 and V is TRBV19; 8 nucleotides match TRBD2. The CDR3 spans 16 residues. The trim removed 5 bases at V and 3 bases at J, leaving 10 bases unmatched. Germline lookup yields CDR1 LNHDA and CDR2 SQIVND (reference sequence). CDR3 sequence: CASSWISGDITDTQYF. CDR3 coding DNA: TGTGCCAGTAGTTGGATTAGCGGGGATATAACAGATACGCAGTATTTT.

CDR3 nucleotides: TGCGCCAGCAGGGGCAGATTGATGACTACTAATACGCAGTATTTT. Translated: CASRGRLMTTNTQYF. J is TRBJ2-3 and V is TRBV5-1; the D gene is possibly TRBD2 (5 bases). CDR1 and CDR2 from the germline V gene are SGHRS and YFSETQ. The CDR3 is made up of 15 amino acids. Trimming took off 5 bases at V and 7 bases at J, with 20 bases between the two ends.

The gene calls are TRBV4-1 and TRBJ2-2; D call uncertain. Germline V gene data show CDR1 as MGHRA and CDR2 as YSYEKL. V lost 4 bases, J lost 6 bases, and 6 bases lay in between. CDR3 size: 12 residues. CDR3 DNA sequence: TGCGCCAGCAGCCGCCCGGCCGGGGAGCTGTTTTTT. Translating it yields CASSRPAGELFF.

This chain connects TRBV28 to TRBJ2-3; D possibly corresponds to TRBD2 (7 bases). Germline V gives CDR1 MDHEN, CDR2 SYDVKM. The CDR3 sequence is 14 residues long. V was cut by 6 bases and J by 2 bases, with 12 bases left in between. CDR3 sequence reads: CASSRGGDTDTQYF. DNA for the CDR3: TGTGCCAGCAGCCGAGGGGGGGACACAGATACGCAGTATTTT.

The rearrangement links TRBV24-1 to TRBJ1-2, with 8 bases that match TRBD1. The length of the CDR3 is 15 residues. Germline V gene sequence: CDR1 KGHDR, CDR2 SFDVKD. V shed 2 bases and J 7 bases; nucleotides not matched to a gene: 8. For the CDR3, the DNA is TGTGCCACCAGTGATTCGGGGACAGGACGAGCTGGCTACACCTTC. Its protein is CATSDSGTGRAGYTF.

V gene TRBV4-1 combines with J gene TRBJ1-3; D unclear. The V and J ends lost 5 bases and 7 bases respectively, with 21 bases between them. The CDR3 totals 16 residues. CDR1 and CDR2 from the germline V gene are MGHRA and YSYEKL. CDR3 nucleotide sequence: TGCGCCAGCAGCTACCAGCCCTCGGCGGATCGTAACACCATATATTTT. Its protein product is CASSYQPSADRNTIYF.

This chain joins TRBV4-1 and TRBJ1-2, with unresolved D. Germline V gene sequence: CDR1 MGHRA, CDR2 YSYEKL. The CDR3 length is 12 residues. With 0 bases removed from V and 7 bases from J, the gap between germline ends came to 6 bases. The CDR3: CASSQDPFGYTF. CDR3 nucleotide sequence: TGCGCCAGCAGCCAAGACCCCTTTGGCTACACCTTC.

V usage is TRBV27 and J usage is TRBJ1-2; perhaps TRBD1 as D (6 bases). This CDR3 contains 14 residues. V lost 7 bases, J lost 0 bases, and 12 bases lay in between. The germline gives CDR1 MNHEY, CDR2 SMNVEV (reference sequence). CDR3: CASTPRQANYGYTF. The DNA for the CDR3 is TGTGCCAGCACCCCCCGACAGGCTAACTATGGCTACACCTTC.

V usage is TRBV27 and J usage is TRBJ2-3, with D unresolved. Trimming pared 3 bases from V and 2 bases from J, leaving 6 bases between. Germline assignment: CDR1 MNHEY and CDR2 SMNVEV (reference sequence). This CDR3 is built from 13 residues. The chain's CDR3 is CASSFGLTDTQYF. CDR3 DNA sequence: TGTGCCAGCAGTTTTGGGCTCACAGATACGCAGTATTTT.

The V and J genes are TRBV4-1 and TRBJ1-1, with 7 bases lining up with TRBD1. From germline, CDR1 is MGHRA and CDR2 YSYEKL. V shed 0 bases and J 4 bases; nucleotides not matched to a gene: 8. CDR3 size: 16 residues. The CDR3 here is CASSQDPRQGSTEAFF. DNA for the CDR3: TGCGCCAGCAGCCAAGACCCCCGACAGGGTAGCACTGAAGCTTTCTTT.

The chain uses TRBV10-2 and TRBJ1-1; TRBD1 matches 7 bases. This CDR3 is 12 amino acids long. Germline CDR1 reads WSHSY; CDR2 reads SAAADI. J gave up 8 bases and V 6 bases, and 6 bases lay outside the gene matches. The CDR3 nucleotides are TGCGCCAGCAGCATCAGGGGGAGGGAAGCTTTCTTT. Translating gives CASSIRGREAFF.

The rearrangement links TRBV5-4 to TRBJ1-1; D is perhaps TRBD1 (5 bases). V lost 5 bases, J lost 1 base, and 12 bases lay in between. Germline values: CDR1 SGHNT, CDR2 YYREEE (reference sequence). The CDR3 sequence is 14 residues long. The CDR3 nucleotides are TGTGCCAGCAGACTTATGGGGGGGAACACTGAAGCTTTCTTT. Translated, it gives CASRLMGGNTEAFF.

The chain uses TRBV18 and TRBJ1-1; 9 bases line up with TRBD1. Per germline, CDR1 KGHSH and CDR2 LQKENI. This CDR3 is built from 15 residues. V shed 0 bases and J 3 bases; nucleotides not matched to a gene: 2. CDR3: CASSPPNRGHTEAFF. The CDR3 DNA is TGTGCCAGCTCACCACCGAACAGGGGGCACACTGAAGCTTTCTTT.